This section outlines one TCR beta chain sequence together with its context. Its matching antigen is unknown. The sample is drawn from a study of cytomegalovirus exposure and HLA in healthy donors. General observations from the study: According to the study, about 180 TCR beta chains were cytomegalovirus-associated. Cytomegalovirus status was reportedly diagnosed by the classifier with high specificity and sensitivity. V- and J-gene trimming of TCR beta was linked (in a later analysis) to a missense DCLRE1C variant.

The CDR3 has 14 residues. Germline lookup yields CDR1 SNHLY and CDR2 FYNNEI. V lost 8 bases and J 7 bases, leaving 18 bases between the germline ends. PCR involved 60 Vbeta and 13 Jbeta primers. Libraries were prepared by immunoSEQ multiplex PCR; TCRdb keeps only in-frame clonotypes and omits some of them. The ten most abundant clones cover less than 1% of a sample with 200,000 to 250,000 clones. The receptor was isolated from a woman aged 25 to 39 in good health and CMV-seropositive. The chain links TRBV2 to TRBJ1-5; TRBD1 is a possible D gene (5 bases). Sequencing was done on a sample of PBMCs. This CDR3 reads CASSGGSGFQPQHF. CDR3 nucleotides: TGTGCCAGCTCCGGGGGGTCGGGGTTCCAGCCCCAGCATTTT.